These 23 T cell receptor beta chains came from one sample sequenced in a study of graft-versus-host responses after intestinal transplantation (TCRdb year 2021). Library prep was done by the immunoSEQ multiplex PCR assay. The immuneACCESS repertoire file appears here via TCRdb, limited to in-frame rearrangements. These files lack a portion of the clones; in checked studies, under half of the deficit traces to unresolved V genes, and the cause of the others is not known. Counted in this sample were some 100,000 clones; 92% of them appeared once. The top ten clonotypes cover less than 0.08% of the sample. The sample's time point label, in plain terms: cells obtained before transplantation from donor or recipient. Their cognate antigens are unknown. This specimen consisted of unstimulated CD8+ T cells sorted from spleen or lymph node cells, obtained before transplant. The receptors here all came from a human donor who was the organ donor for an intestinal transplant.

A single count supports this clone. A junction end diverges from the germline sequence, so it may reflect a read error. V and J are TRBV6-1 and TRBJ2-7; TRBD1 matches 7 bases. Germline loops: CDR1 MNHNS, CDR2 SASEGT. The CDR3 has 15 residues. The CDR3 loop reads CASREGQALSYEQYF. The DNA of the CDR3 is TGTGCCAGCAGGGAAGGACAGGCACTCTCCTACGAGCAGTACTTC.

The CDR3 reads CASTKRGLTDTQYF. CDR3 sequence (DNA): TGTGCCAGCACCAAGCGGGGATTGACAGATACGCAGTATTTT. The genes are TRBV9 and TRBJ2-3; TRBD2 matches 7 bases. V gave up 6 bases and J gave up 3 bases; unmatched junction bases: 7. Germline CDR1 reads SGDLS; CDR2 reads YYNGEE. This CDR3 region has 14 residues.

The rearrangement links TRBV4-2 to TRBJ2-1; D might be TRBD1 (6 bases). Trimming pared 2 bases from V and 7 bases from J, leaving 21 bases between. Germline CDR1 LGHNA, CDR2 YNFKEQ. The length of the CDR3 is 17 residues. The CDR3, as DNA: TGTGCCAGCAGCCAAATTCTATTCCAGGGGCCCCAGAATGAGCAGTTCTTC. Protein product: CASSQILFQGPQNEQFF.

This clone was recorded only once. The rearrangement links TRBV5-1 to TRBJ2-2; 9 bases match TRBD1. J gave up 7 bases and V 1 base, and 5 bases lay outside the gene matches. The CDR3 extends over 15 amino acids. CDR1 SGHRS and CDR2 YFSETQ come from the germline V gene. In DNA form, the CDR3 reads TGCGCCAGCAGCTTGCACAGGGGGCACCACGGGGAGCTGTTTTTT. It encodes CASSLHRGHHGELFF. The variable domain in full, completed from reference TRBV5-1 and TRBJ2-2, reads KAGVTQTPRYLIKTRGQQVTLSCSPISGHRSVSWYQQTPGQGLQFLFEYFSETQRNKGNFPGRFSGRQFSNSRSEMNVSTLELGDSALYLCASSLHRGHHGELFFGEGSRLTVL.

The V and J genes are TRBV7-9 and TRBJ2-1, with a weak D call TRBD2 (6 bases). CDR3 length: 19 residues. Germline CDR1 is SEHNR and CDR2 is FQNEAQ (reference sequence). With 5 bases removed from V and 3 bases from J, the gap between germline ends came to 26 bases. The CDR3 spells CASSLKKGLLEAIYNEQFF. For the CDR3, the DNA is TGTGCCAGCAGCCTCAAAAAGGGACTCCTCGAGGCCATCTACAATGAGCAGTTCTTC.

This chain links TRBV2 with TRBJ2-1; perhaps TRBD2 as D (5 bases). Deletions cut 7 bases from V and 4 bases from J, with 11 bases between. The germline V gene encodes CDR1 SNHLY and CDR2 FYNNEI. The CDR3 consists of 13 residues. The CDR3 nucleotides read TGTGCCAGCACAGGACTGGGGTACAATGAGCAGTTCTTC. Translation: CASTGLGYNEQFF.

The chain carries TRBV18 and TRBJ1-2; D is unclear. CDR1 KGHSH and CDR2 LQKENI come from the germline V gene. This CDR3 contains 14 residues. V was shortened by 2 bases and J by 5 bases, with 12 bases between the two germline ends. The CDR3: CASSPTEGSYGYTF. The CDR3 DNA is TGTGCCAGCTCACCAACGGAGGGCTCTTATGGCTACACCTTC.

The genes are TRBV6-6 and TRBJ2-3; D unresolved. Germline V gene data show CDR1 as MNHNY and CDR2 as SVGAGI (reference sequence). The length of the CDR3 is 13 residues. V lost 7 bases to trimming and J lost 2 bases, with 10 bases between them. The CDR3 loop is CASTVPNTDTQYF. The CDR3 DNA reads as TGTGCCAGCACCGTACCTAACACAGATACGCAGTATTTT.

This sequence joins TRBV7-7 and TRBJ1-2; D not certain. The CDR3 totals 14 residues. CDR1 is SSHAT, CDR2 FNYEAQ, per germline (reference sequence). V lost 1 base to trimming and J lost 8 bases, with 14 bases between them. As DNA, the CDR3 is TGTGCCAGCAGCTTAGACCTCAGCGGCAACGGCTACACCTTC. This translates into CASSLDLSGNGYTF.

The chain combines TRBV19 with TRBJ1-4; D is perhaps TRBD1 (6 bases). Deletions cut 2 bases from V and 5 bases from J, with 12 bases between. Germline values: CDR1 LNHDA, CDR2 SQIVND (reference sequence). The length of the CDR3 is 15 residues. The CDR3 region has the DNA TGTGCCAGTAGTATACTCGGACAGTTCAATGAAAAACTGTTTTTT. Encoded protein: CASSILGQFNEKLFF.

The chain has TRBV19 and TRBJ2-7; 9 bases agree with TRBD2. The CDR3 covers 15 residues. After removal of 5 bases from V and 2 bases from J, the junction contained 7 bases not matched to a gene. Germline V gene lookup returns CDR1 LNHDA and CDR2 SQIVND (reference sequence). CDR3 in DNA: TGTGCCAGTAGTGATCGGCGGGAGGGGCCCTACGAGCAGTACTTC. The encoded protein is CASSDRREGPYEQYF.

The CDR3 DNA sequence: TGCGCCAGCAGCAAACTAGCGGGGGGGCCTTCCGATGAGCAGTTCTTC. Its protein is CASSKLAGGPSDEQFF. The chain joins TRBV4-1 to TRBJ2-1; 13 bases fit TRBD2. Germline V gene sequence: CDR1 MGHRA, CDR2 YSYEKL. V trimming: 5 bases; J trimming: 8 bases; junction bases outside the gene matches: 9. CDR3 length equals 16 residues.

The chain carries TRBV2 and TRBJ2-5; 8 nucleotides align to TRBD2. Trimming at V came to 7 bases and at J to 4 bases, leaving 8 bases not matched to a gene. Looked up from germline, CDR1 is SNHLY and CDR2 is FYNNEI. The CDR3 is 14 residues long. The CDR3 loop reads CASTWRGDIETQYF. The CDR3 region has the DNA TGTGCCAGCACGTGGCGGGGGGACATAGAGACCCAGTACTTC. The entire variable domain, with the rest obtained from reference TRBV2 and TRBJ2-5, is as follows: EPEVTQTPSHQVTQMGQEVILRCVPISNHLYFYWYRQILGQKVEFLVSFYNNEISEKSEIFDDQFSVERPDGSNFTLKIRSTKLEDSAMYFCASTWRGDIETQYFGPGTRLLVL.

V usage is TRBV13 and J usage is TRBJ1-2; D is perhaps TRBD1 (6 bases). The CDR3 sequence is 15 residues long. Germline CDR1 reads PRHDT; CDR2 reads FYEKMQ (reference sequence). With 4 bases removed from V and 8 bases from J, the gap between germline ends came to 20 bases. DNA of the CDR3: TGTGCCAGCAGCTACCGGGACATTCACACGGAAGGCTACACCTTC. Translating gives CASSYRDIHTEGYTF.

The gene calls are TRBV10-2 and TRBJ1-2, with D unresolved. V shed 4 bases and J shed 4 bases, with 4 bases lying between them. Germline-derived CDR1 and CDR2 are WSHSY and SAAADI. CDR3 length: 11 amino acids. This CDR3 reads CASSAIYGYTF. The DNA for the CDR3 is TGCGCCAGCAGTGCAATCTATGGCTACACCTTC.

This chain joins TRBV28 and TRBJ2-5, with 7 bases aligning to TRBD1. The J segment lost 2 bases and the V segment lost 6 bases, leaving 6 bases of the junction unmatched. Germline V gene sequence: CDR1 MDHEN, CDR2 SYDVKM. This CDR3 is 14 amino acids long. CDR3 DNA: TGTGCCAGCAGCCTCACAGGGGAGCAAGAGACCCAGTACTTC. This gives the protein CASSLTGEQETQYF.

This sequence joins TRBV5-1 and TRBJ2-1; 9 bases map to TRBD1. Germline values: CDR1 SGHRS, CDR2 YFSETQ. Trimming removed 5 bases from V and 8 bases from J; junction bases left unmatched: 8. This CDR3 contains 14 residues. The CDR3 region is CASSGGQGSDEQFF. CDR3 nucleotide sequence: TGCGCCAGCAGTGGCGGACAGGGGTCCGATGAGCAGTTCTTC.

A single count supports this clone. The V call is TRBV4-1, the J call TRBJ1-1; 7 nucleotides match TRBD1. The CDR3 extends over 14 amino acids. V gave up 2 bases and J gave up 4 bases; unmatched junction bases: 4. Looked up from germline, CDR1 is MGHRA and CDR2 is YSYEKL. The CDR3 loop is CASSQHPGGTEAFF. DNA for the CDR3: TGCGCCAGCAGCCAACACCCAGGGGGCACTGAAGCTTTCTTT.

The rearrangement uses TRBV15 and TRBJ1-2, with D possibly TRBD1 on 6 matching bases. Trimming shortened V by 5 bases and J by 7 bases, and 14 bases separated the two germline ends. The germline V gene encodes CDR1 LNHNV and CDR2 YYDKDF (reference sequence). The CDR3 covers 13 residues. In DNA, the CDR3 is TGTGCCACCAGCGGGAACACAGGGTCTGGCTACACCTTC. It encodes CATSGNTGSGYTF.

The chain carries TRBV13 and TRBJ2-3; tentative D call: TRBD1 (6 bases). CDR1 and CDR2 (germline): PRHDT, FYEKMQ (reference sequence). CDR3 size: 16 residues. V lost 0 bases to trimming and J lost 5 bases, with 15 bases between them. The CDR3 is CASSLGGAYVEDTQYF. CDR3 sequence (DNA): TGTGCCAGCAGCTTAGGGGGGGCATATGTCGAAGATACGCAGTATTTT.

The chain combines TRBV6-1 with TRBJ1-2; tentatively, D is TRBD1 (6 bases). The CDR3 has 15 amino acids. Germline V CDR1 and CDR2: MNHNS, SASEGT. With 6 bases removed from V and 0 bases from J, the gap between germline ends came to 14 bases. CDR3 nucleotides: TGTGCCAGCAGAGTAACAGGGCCTCCTAACTATGGCTACACCTTC. Protein product: CASRVTGPPNYGYTF.

The chain joins TRBV6-5 to TRBJ1-5; the match to TRBD1 covers 8 bases. Germline CDR1 reads MNHEY; CDR2 reads SVGAGI. V trimming: 2 bases; J trimming: 7 bases; junction bases outside the gene matches: 4. The CDR3 sequence is 14 residues long. The CDR3 sequence is CASSYGTGAQPQHF. The CDR3 DNA follows: TGTGCCAGCAGTTACGGGACAGGCGCACAGCCCCAGCATTTT.

The chain is built from TRBV29-1 and TRBJ1-2; weak D call: TRBD1 (6 bases). Trimming removed 2 bases from V and 2 bases from J, with 9 bases in between. The germline gives CDR1 SQVTM, CDR2 ANQGSEA. The CDR3 spans 13 residues. The CDR3 protein is CSVEQTGNYGYTF. The CDR3 DNA reads as TGCAGCGTTGAACAAACAGGGAACTATGGCTACACCTTC.